The rows below give T cell receptor beta chains drawn from one sample of a study of blood T cell repertoires in COVID-19. Assay: immunoSEQ multiplex PCR; the TCRdb copy retains only in-frame clones and omits some. This sample has approximately 31,000 clones, with about nine tenths found just once. The source material was peripheral blood. These receptors came from a man aged 55 to 70 with acute or convalescent COVID-19. CDR3s include the opening cysteine and the closing phenylalanine or tryptophan. The order of the fields is clone size, J gene, D gene, V gene, CDR3 DNA, CDR3 protein. The D gene is left open where the match is weak. Clone size, where shown, is once, few, many, or a class for clones that have expanded.

once | TRBJ1-2 | NA | TRBV18 | TGTGCCAGCTCACCACCGGCCGAGACTTATGGCTACACCTTC | CASSPPAETYGYTF
NA | TRBJ2-2 | TRBD2 | TRBV5-5 | TGTGCCAGCAGCTTGGGGATAGCGGGTCTCGCACGGACCGGGGAGCTGTTTTTT | CASSLGIAGLARTGELFF
few | TRBJ2-3 | TRBD2 | TRBV4-2 | TGTGCCAGCAGCCAAGATGAACGGCGGGAGGGCACAGATACGCAGTATTTT | CASSQDERREGTDTQYF
NA | TRBJ2-7 | NA | TRBV7-8 | TGTGCCAGCAGCTTAGGCAGGGCAACCTACGAGCAGTACTTC | CASSLGRATYEQYF
NA | TRBJ1-1 | NA | TRBV4-2 | TGTGCCAGCAGCCAAGGAGGTGGCGTCAGTCGGGCTTTCTTT | CASSQGGGVSRAFF
NA | TRBJ2-5 | TRBD2 | TRBV3-1/TRBV3-2 | TGTGCCAGCAGCCAAGAGGGTGCTAGCGGGAGTTCGTACTTCAGGGAGACCCAGTACTTC | CASSQEGASGSSYFRETQYF
NA | TRBJ2-1 | NA | TRBV5-1 | TGCGCCAGCAGCCCCCCACCGCAGGAAAGTGAGCAGTTCTTC | CASSPPPQESEQFF
NA | TRBJ1-3 | NA | TRBV9 | TGTGCCAGCAGTCAAACCAGTCCGGGACTCTCTGGAAACACCATATATTTT | CASSQTSPGLSGNTIYF
few | TRBJ2-5 | TRBD2 | TRBV10-3 | TGTGCCATCAGGAGAGGAGCTAGCGGGAGCGAGACCCAGTACTTC | CAIRRGASGSETQYF
NA | TRBJ2-1 | TRBD2 | TRBV3-1/TRBV3-2 | TGTGCCAGCAGCCAAGATTGGGGCGGCGGGAGGTCCTACAATGAGCAGTTCTTC | CASSQDWGGGRSYNEQFF
NA | TRBJ1-1 | NA | TRBV28 | TGTGCCAGCAGTCAGGGGTTGAACACTGAAGCTTTCTTT | CASSQGLNTEAFF
few | TRBJ2-1 | NA | TRBV21-1 | TGTGCCAGCAGCACCATGACAGGGGGCTCCTACAATGAGCAGTTCTTC | CASSTMTGGSYNEQFF
NA | TRBJ1-2 | NA | TRBV27 | TGTGCCAGCAGTTTATGGGCGGGGTCTCCTTATGGCTACACCTTC | CASSLWAGSPYGYTF
NA | TRBJ2-7 | TRBD1 | TRBV7-8 | TGTGCCAGCAGCTTACTGGGACAGACCTACGAGCAGTACTTC | CASSLLGQTYEQYF
NA | TRBJ2-7 | TRBD2 | TRBV3-1/TRBV3-2 | TGTGCCAGCAGCACCTATCCGGGACTAGGGGGGGGGATTAGCTCCTACGAGCAGTACTTC | CASSTYPGLGGGISSYEQYF
NA | TRBJ2-1 | NA | TRBV12-3/TRBV12-4 | TGTGCCAGCAGCCCGGGTCTTTTCAATGAGCAGTTCTTC | CASSPGLFNEQFF
NA | TRBJ2-7 | NA | TRBV28 | TGTGCCAGCAGTTTAGGAGGAGGGATCGGGCCCTACGAGCAGTACTTC | CASSLGGGIGPYEQYF
NA | TRBJ1-1 | NA | TRBV27 | TGTGCCAGCAGTCGGGGGAACACTGAAGCTTTCTTT | CASSRGNTEAFF
few | TRBJ1-5 | TRBD1 | TRBV6-6 | TGTGCCAGCAGTTATATCCGGACAGGGATACAGCCCCAGCATTTT | CASSYIRTGIQPQHF
NA | TRBJ1-1 | NA | TRBV19 | TGTGCCAGTAGTATCGCTGGGACAAAGAACACTGAAGCTTTCTTT | CASSIAGTKNTEAFF
NA | TRBJ2-5 | TRBD2 | TRBV5-1 | TGCGCCAGCGGACTAGCGGGAGCGGGAGAGACCCAGTACTTC | CASGLAGAGETQYF
once | TRBJ2-5 | TRBD1 | TRBV5-1 | TGCGCCAGCATATCGGGGACAGGGGTCGCGACCCAGTACTTC | CASISGTGVATQYF
NA | TRBJ1-2 | TRBD1 | TRBV7-2 | TGTGCCAGCAGCCAGAACCAGGGGGCGGCCTATGGCTACACCTTC | CASSQNQGAAYGYTF
NA | TRBJ1-4 | NA | TRBV3-1/TRBV3-2 | TGTGCCAGCAGCATCCTTGCAACTAATGAAAAACTGTTTTTT | CASSILATNEKLFF
NA | TRBJ1-1 | NA | TRBV5-5 | TGTGCCAGCAGCCATGGGGCGATCGCTGAAGCTTTCTTT | CASSHGAIAEAFF
NA | TRBJ1-5 | NA | TRBV18 | TGTGCCAGCTCACCCGAAAGGGGAAGCAATCAGCCCCAGCATTTT | CASSPERGSNQPQHF
few | TRBJ1-2 | TRBD1 | TRBV6-5 | TGTGCCAGCAGTCGGACAGGGGACTATGGCTACACCTTC | CASSRTGDYGYTF
NA | TRBJ1-6 | TRBD1 | TRBV13 | TGTGCCAGCAGCCAAGACAGGGCGGGTAGGTCACCCCTCCACTTT | CASSQDRAGRSPLHF
NA | TRBJ1-6 | NA | TRBV10-3 | TGTGCAACCCGCTCACAGGCAAATTCACCCCTCCACTTT | CATRSQANSPLHF
once | TRBJ1-5 | NA | TRBV10-3 | TGTGCCATCAGTGAGTCGACTGGTGGCTTACAGGGACCTAGCAATCAGCCCCAGCATTTT | CAISESTGGLQGPSNQPQHF
NA | TRBJ2-3 | NA | TRBV9 | TGTGCCAGCAGCGTAGGGCAACAGGGCACAGATACGCAGTATTTT | CASSVGQQGTDTQYF
NA | TRBJ1-4 | TRBD1 | TRBV6-5 | TGTGCCAGCACCCAGCGACAGGGAAGGGAAAAACTGTTTTTT | CASTQRQGREKLFF
NA | TRBJ2-1 | NA | TRBV27 | TGTGCCAGCAGTCCGTCCTACAATGAGCAGTTCTTC | CASSPSYNEQFF
NA | TRBJ2-5 | TRBD2 | TRBV27 | TGTGCCAGCAGGGGCGCGGGGGAATGGGCCCAGTACTTC | CASRGAGEWAQYF
NA | TRBJ2-2 | TRBD2 | TRBV19 | TGTGCCAGTAGTATCCGGACTAGCGGGAGGGGGGCCGGGGAGCTGTTTTTT | CASSIRTSGRGAGELFF
NA | TRBJ1-5 | NA | TRBV15 | TGTGCCACCAGCAGAGGGGCCCCGCGCCGAGATAGCAATCAGCCCCAGCATTTT | CATSRGAPRRDSNQPQHF
NA | TRBJ2-6 | NA | TRBV11-3 | TGTGCCAGCAGCGCTAACCCAACTACCTTATCTGGGGCCAACGTCCTGACTTTC | CASSANPTTLSGANVLTF
NA | TRBJ2-2 | TRBD1 | TRBV7-3 | TGTGCCAGCAGCTTAAGGACAGGGGCCACCGGGGAGCTGTTTTTT | CASSLRTGATGELFF
NA | TRBJ2-5 | NA | TRBV7-9 | TGTGCCAGCAGCCCTACAGGGTTGGTGGAGACCCAGTACTTC | CASSPTGLVETQYF
NA | TRBJ2-5 | NA | TRBV12-3/TRBV12-4 | TGTGCCAGCACTTGGGGCGTCGAGACCCAGTACTTC | CASTWGVETQYF
NA | TRBJ1-6 | TRBD1 | TRBV11-3 | TGTGCCAGCAGCTATGGACAGGATAATTCACCCCTCCACTTT | CASSYGQDNSPLHF
NA | TRBJ1-5 | NA | TRBV12-3/TRBV12-4 | TGTGCCAGCAGTTTGACAGCGAATCAGCCCCAGCATTTT | CASSLTANQPQHF
NA | TRBJ2-3 | TRBD2 | TRBV4-3 | TGCGCCAGCAGCCAAGATGGCGAGCGGGAGCCCACAGATACGCAGTATTTT | CASSQDGEREPTDTQYF
NA | TRBJ1-2 | NA | TRBV27 | TGTGCCAGCAGTTTCGCGGCGGGCTATGGCTACACCTTC | CASSFAAGYGYTF
NA | TRBJ2-7 | NA | TRBV5-6 | TGTGCCAGCAGCTTGTCACGCAGCTCCTACGAGCAGTACTTC | CASSLSRSSYEQYF
NA | TRBJ1-1 | NA | TRBV7-9 | TGTGCCAGCAGCCCCGACGACAGGCCGATGAACACTGAAGCTTTCTTT | CASSPDDRPMNTEAFF
NA | TRBJ2-2 | NA | TRBV24-1 | TGTGCCACCAGTCGTTCTAGGAACACCGGGGAGCTGTTTTTT | CATSRSRNTGELFF
few | TRBJ1-2 | NA | TRBV29-1 | TGCAGCGTCCAAGGGGGGGGCGCTTTCTATGGCTACACCTTC | CSVQGGGAFYGYTF
NA | TRBJ2-5 | NA | TRBV4-1 | TGCGCCAGCAGCCAAAAAACTCAGGAAACCCAGTACTTC | CASSQKTQETQYF
NA | TRBJ2-1 | TRBD2 | TRBV30 | TGTGCCGGTGGGACTAGCGGGAACTACAATGAGCAGTTCTTC | CAGGTSGNYNEQFF
NA | TRBJ2-1 | TRBD2 | TRBV5-1 | TGCGCCAGCAGCAAGGGGGGCGGGAGGGCCTACAATGAGCAGTTCTTC | CASSKGGGRAYNEQFF
NA | TRBJ1-4 | NA | TRBV25-1 | TGTGCCAGCAAGTTTGGCGGGGAAAAACTGTTTTTT | CASKFGGEKLFF
once | TRBJ2-1 | NA | TRBV7-2 | TGTGCCAGCATGATTGGGGGGAGTCGGAATGAGCAGTTCTTC | CASMIGGSRNEQFF
NA | TRBJ2-1 | NA | TRBV11-2 | TGTGCCAGCAGCTTAGTGCAGGCAAGTTACAATGAGCAGTTCTTC | CASSLVQASYNEQFF
NA | TRBJ2-7 | TRBD2 | TRBV4-1 | TGCGCCAGCAGCCGCGGACTAGCGGCCAACTACGAGCAGTACTTC | CASSRGLAANYEQYF